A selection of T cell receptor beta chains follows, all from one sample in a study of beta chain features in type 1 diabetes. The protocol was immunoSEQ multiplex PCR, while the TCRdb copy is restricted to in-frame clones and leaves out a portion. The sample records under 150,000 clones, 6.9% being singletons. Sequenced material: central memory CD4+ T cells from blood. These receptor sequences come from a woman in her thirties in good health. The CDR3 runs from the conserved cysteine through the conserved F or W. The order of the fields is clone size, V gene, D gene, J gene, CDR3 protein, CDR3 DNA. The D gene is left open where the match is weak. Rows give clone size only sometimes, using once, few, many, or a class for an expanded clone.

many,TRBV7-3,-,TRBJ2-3,CASSLRPAGTSTDTQYF,TGTGCCAGCAGCTTAAGACCCGCCGGGACTAGCACAGATACGCAGTATTTT
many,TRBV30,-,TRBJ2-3,CAWTRGTDTQYF,TGTGCCTGGACCAGGGGCACAGATACGCAGTATTTT
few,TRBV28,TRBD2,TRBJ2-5,CASSQIRLAGGQETQYF,TGTGCCAGCAGTCAAATCAGACTAGCGGGAGGCCAAGAGACCCAGTACTTC
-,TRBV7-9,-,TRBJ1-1,CASSPQLGRGTEAFF,TGTGCCAGCAGCCCCCAGCTGGGGCGGGGGACTGAAGCTTTCTTT
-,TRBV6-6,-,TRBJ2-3,CASTARDTDTQYF,TGTGCCAGCACGGCCCGGGACACAGATACGCAGTATTTT
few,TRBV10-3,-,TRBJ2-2,CASSTSVRDGELFF,TGTGCCAGCAGTACCTCAGTCAGGGACGGGGAGCTGTTTTTT
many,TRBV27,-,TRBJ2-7,CASSLINNPSYEQYF,TGTGCCAGCAGTTTAATTAACAACCCCTCCTACGAGCAGTACTTC
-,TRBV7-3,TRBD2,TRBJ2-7,CASSAISAGAYEQYF,TGTGCCAGCAGCGCGATCAGTGCGGGAGCCTACGAGCAGTACTTC
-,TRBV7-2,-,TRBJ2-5,CASSRSVDQETQYF,TGTGCCAGCAGTCGAAGCGTAGACCAAGAGACCCAGTACTTC
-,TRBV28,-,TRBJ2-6,CASSPPGSGANVLTF,TGTGCCAGCAGTCCCCCGGGCTCTGGGGCCAACGTCCTGACTTTC
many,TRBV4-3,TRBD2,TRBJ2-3,CASSQGGGLGTDTQYF,TGCGCCAGCAGCCAAGGGGGAGGGCTCGGAACAGATACGCAGTATTTT
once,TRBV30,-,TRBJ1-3,CAWSTAGGSSGNTIYF,TGTGCCTGGAGCACCGCCGGGGGGAGCTCTGGAAACACCATATATTTT
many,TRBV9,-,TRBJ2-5,CASSAEAGVGLETQYF,TGTGCCAGCAGCGCGGAGGCTGGCGTTGGCCTGGAGACCCAGTACTTC
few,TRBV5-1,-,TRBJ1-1,CASSLERNTEAFF,TGCGCCAGCAGCTTGGAGAGGAACACTGAAGCTTTCTTT
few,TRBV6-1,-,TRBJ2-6,CASRPQGSGANVLTF,TGTGCCAGCAGGCCCCAGGGGTCTGGGGCCAACGTCCTGACTTTC
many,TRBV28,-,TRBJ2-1,CASSLGHSLYNEQFF,TGTGCCAGCAGTTTAGGACATTCCCTCTACAATGAGCAGTTCTTC
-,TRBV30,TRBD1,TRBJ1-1,CAWSVQGGETEAFF,TGTGCCTGGAGTGTACAAGGGGGCGAGACTGAAGCTTTCTTT
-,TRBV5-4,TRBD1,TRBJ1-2,CASSLPGQAYGGYTF,TGTGCCAGCAGCTTACCCGGACAGGCCTACGGTGGCTACACCTTC
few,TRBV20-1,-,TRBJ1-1,CSAILNTEAFF,TGCAGTGCTATCCTAAACACTGAAGCTTTCTTT
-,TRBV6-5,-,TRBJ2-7,CASGPSSRYEQYF,TGTGCCAGCGGCCCCAGTAGCCGGTACGAGCAGTACTTC
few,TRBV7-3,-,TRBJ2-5,CASSKAGAGETQYF,TGTGCCAGCAGCAAGGCAGGGGCAGGGGAGACCCAGTACTTC
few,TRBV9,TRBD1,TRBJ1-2,CASSPETGGGYGYTF,TGTGCCAGCAGCCCGGAGACAGGGGGCGGCTATGGCTACACCTTC
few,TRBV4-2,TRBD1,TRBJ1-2,CASSQDGTVYGYTF,TGTGCCAGCAGCCAAGATGGGACAGTCTATGGCTACACCTTC
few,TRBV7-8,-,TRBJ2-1,CASSLGGSYNEQFF,TGTGCCAGCAGCTTAGGAGGGAGTTACAATGAGCAGTTCTTC
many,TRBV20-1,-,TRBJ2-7,CSARGPYEQYF,TGCAGTGCTAGGGGGCCTTACGAGCAGTACTTC
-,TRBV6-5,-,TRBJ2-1,CASTSTSTNNEQFF,TGTGCCAGCACTTCAACCTCTACCAACAATGAGCAGTTCTTC
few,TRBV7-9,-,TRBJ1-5,CASSLGNRGEEPQHF,TGTGCCAGCAGCTTGGGAAATCGGGGGGAAGAGCCCCAGCATTTT
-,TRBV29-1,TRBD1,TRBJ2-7,CSVLRDRRLDEQYF,TGCAGCGTTCTCCGGGACAGGAGGTTGGACGAGCAGTACTTC
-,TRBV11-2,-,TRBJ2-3,CASSPLRESDTQYF,TGTGCCAGCAGCCCTCTTCGGGAGTCAGATACGCAGTATTTT
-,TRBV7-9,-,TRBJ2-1,CASSTVSEQFF,TGTGCCAGCAGCACCGTTAGTGAGCAGTTCTTC
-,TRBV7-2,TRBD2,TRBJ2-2,CASSSPGTSATGELFF,TGTGCCAGCAGCTCGCCCGGGACTAGCGCTACCGGGGAGCTGTTTTTT
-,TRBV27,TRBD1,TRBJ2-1,CASSLEGANFYNEQFF,TGTGCCAGCAGTTTAGAGGGGGCAAATTTCTACAATGAGCAGTTCTTC
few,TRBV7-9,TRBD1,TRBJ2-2,CASIQGARVRELFF,TGTGCCAGCATCCAGGGGGCCCGGGTACGGGAGCTGTTTTTT
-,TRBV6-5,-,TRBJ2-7,CASSEYPYEQYF,TGTGCCAGCAGCGAGTATCCCTACGAGCAGTACTTC
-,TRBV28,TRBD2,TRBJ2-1,CASSRGLAGGGILSYNEQFF,TGTGCCAGCAGTCGGGGACTAGCGGGAGGGGGGATACTATCCTACAATGAGCAGTTCTTC
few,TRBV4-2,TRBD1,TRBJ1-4,CASSQDLPVQGDNEKLFF,TGTGCCAGCAGCCAAGATCTGCCCGTGCAGGGGGATAATGAAAAACTGTTTTTT
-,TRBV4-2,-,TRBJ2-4,CASSQDWGVVAKNIQYF,TGTGCCAGCAGCCAAGATTGGGGGGTGGTCGCCAAAAACATTCAGTACTTC
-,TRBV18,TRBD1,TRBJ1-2,CASSPGTGNTYGYTF,TGTGCCAGCTCACCAGGGACAGGGAACACCTATGGCTACACCTTC
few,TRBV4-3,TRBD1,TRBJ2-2,CASSQARDSQNTGELFF,TGCGCCAGCAGCCAGGCCCGGGACAGCCAGAACACCGGGGAGCTGTTTTTT
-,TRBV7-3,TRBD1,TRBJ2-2,CASSLGTGVTGELFF,TGTGCCAGCAGCTTGGGGACAGGGGTGACCGGGGAGCTGTTTTTT
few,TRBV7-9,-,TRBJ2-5,CASEFSQETQYF,TGTGCCAGCGAATTTAGCCAAGAGACCCAGTACTTC
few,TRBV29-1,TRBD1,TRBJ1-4,CSVEDLGQGNEKLFF,TGCAGCGTTGAAGATCTGGGACAGGGGAATGAAAAACTGTTTTTT
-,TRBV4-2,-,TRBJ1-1,CASSQDLLNTEAFF,TGTGCCAGCAGCCAAGATCTGTTGAACACTGAAGCTTTCTTT
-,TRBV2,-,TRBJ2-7,CASSSGGEQYF,TGTGCCAGCAGCTCCGGGGGCGAGCAGTACTTC
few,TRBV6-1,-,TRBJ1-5,CASSEIGQGNQPQHF,TGTGCCAGCAGTGAAATCGGTCAGGGCAATCAGCCCCAGCATTTT
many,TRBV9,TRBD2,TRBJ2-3,CASSGERGDGTDTQYF,TGTGCCAGCAGCGGTGAGCGGGGAGATGGTACAGATACGCAGTATTTT
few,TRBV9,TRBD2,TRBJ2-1,CASSLQAGGHYNEQFF,TGTGCCAGCAGCCTGCAAGCGGGAGGCCACTACAATGAGCAGTTCTTC
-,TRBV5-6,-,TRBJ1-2,CASSLAGSGGYTF,TGTGCCAGCAGCTTGGCCGGCAGCGGTGGCTACACCTTC
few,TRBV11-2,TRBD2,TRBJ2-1,CASSSVSGSSYNEQFF,TGTGCCAGCAGCTCCGTCAGCGGGAGTTCCTACAATGAGCAGTTCTTC
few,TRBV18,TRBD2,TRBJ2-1,CASSPTTSGRPSEQFF,TGTGCCAGCTCACCCACGACTAGCGGGAGACCCAGTGAGCAGTTCTTC
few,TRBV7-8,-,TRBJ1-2,CASSFVRADYGYTF,TGTGCCAGCAGCTTCGTCAGGGCCGACTATGGCTACACCTTC
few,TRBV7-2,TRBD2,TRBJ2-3,CASSSRTSGRAGTQYF,TGTGCCAGCAGCTCCCGGACTAGCGGGAGGGCAGGAACGCAGTATTTT
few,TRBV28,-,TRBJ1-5,CASSFATGTSNQPQHF,TGTGCCAGCAGTTTTGCGACAGGCACGAGCAATCAGCCCCAGCATTTT
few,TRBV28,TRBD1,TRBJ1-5,CASSRWDRDNQPQHF,TGTGCCAGCAGTCGGTGGGACAGGGACAATCAGCCCCAGCATTTT